This TCR beta chain was recovered during a study of T-cell memory formation after mild COVID-19. Study results and caveats: Whether day 37 second-wave clones are SARS-CoV-2-specific was not confirmed. The study detected some responding clones in pre-infection memory, suggesting cross-reactive memory joined. Contracting CD8+ clones were enriched in EMRA, CD4+ mainly in CM and EM. Contracting clones from day 15 to 85 had balanced CD4/CD8; later expanders favoured CD4+.

V lost 1 base to trimming and J lost 0 bases, with 10 bases between them. Germline assignment: CDR1 SEHNR and CDR2 FQNEAQ (reference sequence). This CDR3 region has 15 residues. TCRdb re-derived calls from the 5' RACE reads in MiXCR, one entry per CDR3 protein. The profile shows tens of thousands of distinct CDR3 sequences, approximately 9.1% of them singletons. There are many counts of this clonotype. Its antigen remains unidentified. This chain joins TRBV7-9 and TRBJ2-7; D remains ambiguous. Sample: PBMCs or a T cell subset sorted from them (not recorded which). This sequence was found in an adult woman who had mild COVID-19 (a few samples of this study predate the infection). Cell type and time point are not known. CDR3 region: CASSLGAGPSYEQYF. In nucleotides, the CDR3 is TGTGCCAGCAGCTTAGGCGCCGGGCCCTCCTACGAGCAGTACTTC. The full variable domain, with the rest looked up from reference TRBV7-9 and TRBJ2-7, is DTGVSQNPRHKITKRGQNVTFRCDPISEHNRLYWYRQTLGQGPEFLTYFQNEAQLEKSRLLSDRFSAERPKGSFSTLEIQRTEQGDSAMYLCASSLGAGPSYEQYFGPGTRLTVT.